A single sample is the source of the 29 T cell receptor beta chains below, sequenced in a study of cytomegalovirus exposure and HLA in healthy donors. PCR employed 60 Vbeta and 13 Jbeta primers. Here immunoSEQ multiplex PCR was the method, and the copy in TCRdb shows in-frame clones only, minus some. The data contain nearly 300,000 clones, 70% to 90% of them singletons. The source material was PBMCs. The receptors were sampled from a middle-aged man in good health and CMV-seropositive.

The rearrangement uses TRBV27 and TRBJ2-5, with D possibly TRBD1 on 5 matching bases. The J call may be wrong; the DNA end is better matched by TRBJ2-7. Per germline, CDR1 MNHEY and CDR2 SMNVEV (reference sequence). This CDR3 contains 15 residues. The CDR3 sequence: CASSLTRQRNYEQYF. CDR3 nucleotide sequence: TGTGCCAGCAGTTTAACGAGACAGCGTAACTACGAGCAGTACTTC.

This clone was observed a single time. The genes are TRBV10-3 and TRBJ2-1; 9 bases are shared with TRBD2. Germline V gene lookup returns CDR1 ENHRY and CDR2 SYGVKD. The CDR3 consists of 17 residues. V dropped 2 bases and J dropped 6; count of bases not matched to a gene: 11. The CDR3 is CAISETLTSGSPNEQFF. For the CDR3, the DNA is TGTGCCATCAGTGAGACCCTTACTAGCGGGTCCCCCAATGAGCAGTTCTTC.

The chain couples TRBV16 to TRBJ1-1; 9 nucleotides align to TRBD1. Germline CDR1 and CDR2: KGHSY and FQNENV. The CDR3 is 18 amino acids. The V gene end was trimmed by 0 bases and the J gene end by 0 bases; junction bases not matched to a gene: 8. CDR3 amino acids: CASSQSQVGTGMNTEAFF. The CDR3 DNA sequence: TGTGCCAGCAGCCAATCGCAGGTGGGGACAGGGATGAACACTGAAGCTTTCTTT. Complete variable domain (other parts from reference TRBV16 and TRBJ1-1): GEEVAQTPKHLVRGEGQKAKLYCAPIKGHSYVFWYQQVLKNEFKFLISFQNENVFDETGMPKERFSAKCLPNSPCSLEIQATKLEDSAVYFCASSQSQVGTGMNTEAFFGQGTRLTVV.

In its sample, this clone was seen once. The gene calls are TRBV4-3 and TRBJ2-5, with 11 bases lining up with TRBD2. Judging by the DNA end, TRBJ2-7 fits better; the J call may be wrong. The germline gives CDR1 LGHNA, CDR2 YSLEER. The CDR3 loop spans 15 amino acids. The CDR3 loop reads CASSQRTSGSYEQYF. CDR3 DNA: TGCGCCAGCAGCCAACGTACTAGCGGGAGTTACGAGCAGTACTTC.

This sequence joins TRBV25-1 and TRBJ2-7; no clear D gene. The CDR3 covers 11 residues. Germline V gene sequence: CDR1 MGHDK, CDR2 SYGVNS. The V end was cut by 6 bases, the J end by 2 bases, with 5 bases between. The CDR3 DNA is TGTGCCAGCAGCGGTACCTACGAGCAGTACTTC. It specifies CASSGTYEQYF.

The chain couples TRBV28 to TRBJ1-4; TRBD1 might be the D (6 bases). Germline assignment: CDR1 MDHEN and CDR2 SYDVKM. The V gene lost 5 bases and the J gene lost 4 bases, with 14 bases spanning the gap. The CDR3 is 15 amino acids. The CDR3 spells CASSAIQGSNEKLFF. The CDR3 coding sequence is TGTGCCAGCAGTGCAATACAGGGAAGTAATGAAAAACTGTTTTTT.

The rearrangement uses TRBV6-1 and TRBJ2-1; D is unclear. Trimming cost V 4 bases and J 3 bases, with 4 bases left between them. Germline lookup yields CDR1 MNHNS and CDR2 SASEGT. The CDR3 has 12 amino acids. The CDR3 nucleotides are TGTGCCAGCAGTGCGTACTACAATGAGCAGTTCTTC. Protein: CASSAYYNEQFF.

This clone was seen just once. The chain carries TRBV30 and TRBJ1-6; 11 bases are shared with TRBD1. Germline V gene sequence: CDR1 GTSNPN, CDR2 SVGIG (reference sequence). V was pared by 0 bases and J by 0 bases, with 1 base of the junction left unmatched. The CDR3 runs to 17 residues. The CDR3 reads CAWSVGTGGSYNSPLHF. The CDR3, as DNA: TGTGCCTGGAGTGTGGGGACAGGGGGCTCCTATAATTCACCCCTCCACTTT.

The chain couples TRBV9 to TRBJ2-2, with a tentative D call TRBD2 (6 bases). This CDR3 is 13 amino acids long. V shed 4 bases and J shed 7 bases, with 11 bases lying between them. The V gene's germline CDR1 is SGDLS and CDR2 YYNGEE. The CDR3 DNA sequence: TGTGCCAGCAGCCCCCGACTAGGCGGGGAGCTGTTTTTT. It yields the protein CASSPRLGGELFF.

The V and J genes are TRBV27 and TRBJ2-7; possibly TRBD2 for D (5 bases). Germline CDR1 MNHEY, CDR2 SMNVEV (reference sequence). Deletions cut 7 bases from V and 1 base from J, with 14 bases between. The CDR3 has 14 residues. The CDR3 loop reads CASTSPAVSYEQYF. The CDR3 DNA reads as TGTGCCAGCACCTCCCCAGCGGTATCCTACGAGCAGTACTTC.

This rearrangement joins TRBV28 to TRBJ2-7; 7 nucleotides agree with TRBD2. The CDR3 covers 14 residues. V gave up 3 bases and J gave up 2 bases; unmatched junction bases: 4. The V gene's germline CDR1 is MDHEN and CDR2 SYDVKM. CDR3 nucleotide sequence: TGTGCCAGCAGTTTCCCGGGGAGGGCCTACGAGCAGTACTTC. Protein sequence: CASSFPGRAYEQYF. Looking up the rest from reference TRBV28 and TRBJ2-7 gives the full variable domain: DVKVTQSSRYLVKRTGEKVFLECVQDMDHENMFWYRQDPGLGLRLIYFSYDVKMKEKGDIPEGYSVSREKKERFSLILESASTNQTSMYLCASSFPGRAYEQYFGPGTRLTVT.

With regard to this clone: Within the sample, other DNA sequences also encode this same CDR3. The CDR3 bases are TGTGCCAGCAGCCTGGGACAGGGGAACACTGAAGCTTTCTTT. This encodes CASSLGQGNTEAFF. The chain employs TRBV7-9 and TRBJ1-1; TRBD1 aligns across 9 bases. Trimming cost V 5 bases and J 1 base; bases outside gene matches: 2. CDR1 and CDR2 from the germline V gene are SEHNR and FQNEAQ (reference sequence). The CDR3 spans 14 residues.

V gene TRBV29-1 combines with J gene TRBJ2-7; D might be TRBD2 (5 bases). V lost 6 bases and J 11 bases, leaving 20 bases between the germline ends. The CDR3 has 12 amino acids. Germline V lookup: CDR1 SQVTM, CDR2 ANQGSEA. Written as DNA, the CDR3 is TGCAGCGTCCCGATGGTTTTGGGGAGCGAGTACTTC. Translated, it gives CSVPMVLGSEYF.

This clone turned up a few times. The J gene is TRBJ2-7, the V gene TRBV6-1, with 7 nucleotides matching TRBD2. The CDR3 is 15 amino acids. Germline lookup yields CDR1 MNHNS and CDR2 SASEGT. The V and J ends lost 8 bases and 1 base, in that order; junction bases with no gene match: 11. Here the CDR3 DNA reads TGTGCCAGCGCCCGGGGGGTGGGTGGATCCTACGAGCAGTACTTC. Its protein product is CASARGVGGSYEQYF.

This clone has a single count. This chain joins TRBV20-1 and TRBJ2-7; D perhaps matches TRBD1 (5 bases). CDR3 length: 10 residues. V was pared by 3 bases and J by 6 bases, with 6 bases between. Germline V CDR1 and CDR2: DFQATT, SNEGSKA (reference sequence). The CDR3: CSARDTEQYF. The DNA for the CDR3 is TGCAGTGCTAGGGACACCGAGCAGTACTTC.

The V gene is TRBV2, the J gene TRBJ1-5; TRBD1 might be the D (5 bases). Between the trimmed V and J ends, which lost 4 bases and 4 bases, there was a span of 17 bases. CDR1 SNHLY and CDR2 FYNNEI come from the germline V gene. The CDR3 loop spans 16 amino acids. CDR3 in DNA: TGTGCCAGCAGTGGGGAGGGGCCGTTTATGAATCAGCCCCAGCATTTT. Translated: CASSGEGPFMNQPQHF.

The V and J genes are TRBV19 and TRBJ2-1; 11 nucleotides agree with TRBD2. Germline V gene lookup returns CDR1 LNHDA and CDR2 SQIVND (reference sequence). Unmatched junction bases numbered 3, after V lost 4 bases and J lost 4 bases. This CDR3 has 15 residues. CDR3 sequence reads: CASSTIAGGYNEQFF. CDR3 in DNA: TGTGCCAGTAGTACTATAGCGGGAGGGTACAATGAGCAGTTCTTC.

This clone has just one count. Distinct nucleotide sequences in the sample also encode this CDR3. This rearrangement joins TRBV27 to TRBJ2-3; D gene ambiguous. Germline values: CDR1 MNHEY, CDR2 SMNVEV (reference sequence). This CDR3 is 12 amino acids long. V lost 5 bases, J lost 0 bases, and 3 bases lay in between. The CDR3 bases are TGTGCCAGCAGTCCGAGCACAGATACGCAGTATTTT. It yields the protein CASSPSTDTQYF.

This chain links TRBV19 with TRBJ2-1; 12 bases are shared with TRBD1. Germline V lookup: CDR1 LNHDA, CDR2 SQIVND (reference sequence). The CDR3 is 17 residues long. Germline trimming cut 6 bases from V and 0 bases from J; bases unmatched to any gene: 6. Here the CDR3 DNA reads TGTGCCAGTAGCAGGGGGGGACAGGGGGCCTCCTACAATGAGCAGTTCTTC. This codes for CASSRGGQGASYNEQFF.

The chain recombines TRBV21-1 with TRBJ2-7; the tabulated D call, TRBD1, remains unverified against the DNA. TRBV21-1 is assigned pseudogene status. This CDR3 has 17 residues. For the CDR3, the DNA is TGTGCCAGCAGCAAAGAATCGCCCGGGACAGCCTCCTACGAGCAGTACTTC. It codes for CASSKESPGTASYEQYF.

The chain recombines TRBV7-2 with TRBJ2-7; 7 bases fit TRBD2. V was clipped by 2 bases and J by 3 bases; unmatched bases: 7. Germline V gene lookup returns CDR1 SGHTA and CDR2 FQGNSA. The CDR3 length is 15 residues. The CDR3 coding sequence is TGTGCCAGCAGCTTAAGGTCTAGCGGAGACTACGAGCAGTACTTC. It is translated as CASSLRSSGDYEQYF.

The sample holds a few counts of this clone. The V gene is TRBV28, the J gene TRBJ2-7; 13 bases match TRBD2. Germline V gene data show CDR1 as MDHEN and CDR2 as SYDVKM. V shed 5 bases and J 5 bases; nucleotides not matched to a gene: 6. The CDR3 consists of 15 residues. CDR3 nucleotides: TGTGCCAGCAGTACCATCGGGACTAGCGGGAACGAGCAGTACTTC. Its translation is CASSTIGTSGNEQYF.

In this sample, this clone turned up once. The chain couples TRBV28 to TRBJ1-4; tentative D call: TRBD1 (6 bases). Between the trimmed V and J ends, which lost 5 bases and 7 bases, there was a span of 20 bases. CDR3 length equals 16 residues. Germline CDR1 reads MDHEN; CDR2 reads SYDVKM. The CDR3 nucleotides are TGTGCCAGCAGTCTTTCCCTTAGGGGGGAGGGTGAAAAACTGTTTTTT. It codes for CASSLSLRGEGEKLFF.

The V and J genes are TRBV7-2 and TRBJ2-7, with D possibly matching TRBD1 (5 bases). The CDR3 consists of 14 residues. V dropped 5 bases and J dropped 0 bases, with 11 bases sitting between them. Looked up from germline, CDR1 is SGHTA and CDR2 is FQGNSA. The CDR3 loop reads CASSMDTSSYEQYF. DNA of the CDR3: TGTGCCAGCAGCATGGACACGAGCTCCTACGAGCAGTACTTC.

The chain joins TRBV21-1 to TRBJ1-4; TRBD1 was called by the table and not checked on the DNA. TRBV21-1 is recorded as a pseudogene. There are 12 residues in the CDR3. CDR3 coding DNA: TGTGCCCCGGGACAGGGTTATGAAAAACTGTTTTTT. This gives the protein CAPGQGYEKLFF.

This chain connects TRBV4-1 to TRBJ2-7, with D possibly TRBD1 on 6 matching bases. The germline V gene encodes CDR1 MGHRA and CDR2 YSYEKL. The length of the CDR3 is 15 residues. The V and J ends lost 1 base and 2 bases respectively, with 12 bases between them. The CDR3 coding sequence is TGCGCCAGCAGCCAAGGGGGGCAGGGCCCCTACGAGCAGTACTTC. Residues: CASSQGGQGPYEQYF.

The V call is TRBV10-3, the J call TRBJ1-1, with 9 bases fitting TRBD1. CDR3 length: 15 amino acids. Germline CDR1 ENHRY, CDR2 SYGVKD. V gave up 4 bases and J gave up 3 bases; unmatched junction bases: 6. The CDR3 DNA sequence: TGTGCCATCAGTGCTCTGGGACAGGGCGACACTGAAGCTTTCTTT. Amino acid sequence: CAISALGQGDTEAFF.

The V call is TRBV28, the J call TRBJ1-2; D is undetermined. With 2 bases removed from V and 4 bases from J, the gap between germline ends came to 8 bases. The CDR3 is made up of 13 amino acids. Germline CDR1 is MDHEN and CDR2 is SYDVKM. The CDR3 protein is CASSLEQTYGYTF. Written as DNA, the CDR3 is TGTGCCAGCAGTTTAGAACAGACCTATGGCTACACCTTC.

The chain joins TRBV11-3 to TRBJ2-2; perhaps TRBD1 as D (6 bases). Trimming removed 5 bases at V and 6 bases at J, with 13 bases between. The CDR3 contains 14 residues. Per the germline V gene, CDR1 is SGHNT and CDR2 is YENEEA. In nucleotides, the CDR3 is TGTGCCAGCAGCGAACACAGGGTAGCCGGGGAGCTGTTTTTT. Encoded protein: CASSEHRVAGELFF.